A single sample is the source of the 5 T cell receptor beta chains below, sequenced in a study of cytomegalovirus exposure and HLA in healthy donors. PCR involved 60 Vbeta and 13 Jbeta primers. Libraries were prepared by immunoSEQ multiplex PCR; TCRdb keeps only in-frame clonotypes and omits some of them. The sample lists around 150,000 clones, 72% occurring once. Sequencing was performed on PBMCs. The receptors were gathered from a middle-aged man in good health and CMV-seropositive.

This clone was counted once. The CDR3 loop reads CASSPRVVTEAFF. In DNA form, the CDR3 reads TGTGCCAGCTCACCGAGGGTAGTGACTGAAGCTTTCTTT. The gene calls are TRBV18 and TRBJ1-1; D is unresolved. Germline V CDR1 and CDR2: KGHSH, LQKENI. V lost 3 bases and J 5 bases, leaving 10 bases between the germline ends. CDR3 length equals 13 residues.

The chain employs TRBV6-5 and TRBJ2-1, with D perhaps TRBD2 (6 bases). V lost 6 bases, J lost 1 base, and 13 bases lay in between. Per germline, CDR1 MNHEY and CDR2 SVGAGI. The CDR3 sequence is 15 residues long. CDR3 coding DNA: TGTGCCAGCAGGTTGACGGGGAGGTCCTACAATGAGCAGTTCTTC. This sequence encodes CASRLTGRSYNEQFF.

This clone was picked up one time. The chain uses TRBV2 and TRBJ1-1; D is undetermined. Trimming took off 9 bases at V and 1 base at J, with 12 bases between the two ends. Germline values: CDR1 SNHLY, CDR2 FYNNEI. CDR3 size: 13 residues. The CDR3 protein is CASQATQNTEAFF. The CDR3 DNA reads TGTGCCAGTCAGGCTACACAGAACACTGAAGCTTTCTTT.

The chain employs TRBV2 and TRBJ1-5; TRBD1 is a possible D gene (5 bases). V shed 7 bases and J shed 6 bases, with 16 bases lying between them. The CDR3 is 14 amino acids. The germline CDR1 and CDR2 sequences are SNHLY and FYNNEI. The CDR3 sequence: CASMALTGGQPQHF. CDR3 DNA sequence: TGTGCCAGCATGGCTTTGACGGGGGGTCAGCCCCAGCATTTT.

This clone appeared a single time. V usage is TRBV27 and J usage is TRBJ2-2; 7 bases agree with TRBD2. Trimming removed 0 bases from V and 13 bases from J; junction bases left unmatched: 8. Germline assignment: CDR1 MNHEY and CDR2 SMNVEV (reference sequence). This CDR3 comprises 14 residues. CDR3 bases: TGTGCCAGCAGTTTATCAGCCGCGGGGGAAAGGCTGTTTTTT. Protein sequence: CASSLSAAGERLFF.